This section outlines one T cell receptor beta chain sequence together with its context. These data come from a study of spatial heterogeneity in lung cancer. Time point defined: sample taken at primary tumor resection. Samples came from roughly 72 TRACERx patients with untreated early-stage lung cancer. Frozen PBMC, nontumor lung or tumor provided whole RNA, which was sequenced unsorted. This CDR3 is 14 amino acids long. The V gene's germline CDR1 is MNHNS and CDR2 SASEGT. Germline trimming cut 6 bases from V and 4 bases from J; bases unmatched to any gene: 2. A distinct unique molecular identifier was carried by each TCR cDNA molecule. In TCRdb, the 5' RACE reads were re-called with MiXCR into one record per CDR3 protein. The sample carries about 38,000 distinct CDR3 sequences, 6% to 8% recorded once.

The rearrangement links TRBV6-1 to TRBJ2-3; 12 bases are a match to TRBD2. Source: PBMCs, taken at surgery. This TCR derives from a male donor with early-stage non-small cell lung cancer. The DNA for the CDR3 is TGTGCCAGCAGGACTAGCGGGGGCGCAGATACGCAGTATTTT. This sequence encodes CASRTSGGADTQYF.